This T cell receptor (beta chain) was sequenced for a study of OX40 agonist ivuxolimab in advanced cancers. The CDR3 covers 11 residues. Produced via immunoSEQ multiplex PCR; TCRdb's table is partial and in-frame only. Of tens of thousands of clones listed, around 84% are singletons. This clonotype was sampled from an adult with an advanced solid tumor such as melanoma, head and neck, liver or kidney cancer. J is TRBJ2-3 and V is TRBV12-2; the table's TRBD1 call for D was not verified on the DNA. TRBV12-2 is an annotated pseudogene. The sequenced sample was CD4+ or CD8+ T cells sorted from blood, obtained in a trial of the OX40 agonist ivuxolimab. CDR3 sequence reads: CASPVPNTQYF. As DNA, the CDR3 is TGTGCAAGTCCAGTCCCGAATACGCAGTATTTT.